The present TCR beta chain was sequenced within a study of technical replicates of blood from four donors. CDR1 is SEHNR and CDR2 is FQNEAQ in the germline V gene (reference sequence). The trim removed 1 base at V and 3 bases at J, leaving 5 bases unmatched. The CDR3 has 15 amino acids. Sequenced by immunoSEQ multiplex PCR; TCRdb stores in-frame clones only, minus some. Of about 48,000 clones listed, more than 85% were seen once; the top ten hold roughly 3.9%. V is TRBV7-9 and J is TRBJ2-5, with 7 bases that match TRBD1. Sequencing input: PBMCs. The TCR was taken from a human donor in good health. Some clones in this sample may be carry-over from other donors' samples. The CDR3 region has the DNA TGTGCCAGCAGCTTAGGACAGGGAGATAAAGAGACCCAGTACTTC. Its translation: CASSLGQGDKETQYF.